This TCR beta chain appears in the sequencing data of a study of control samples from healthy donors and cancer patients. The V end was cut by 6 bases, the J end by 0 bases, with 8 bases between. CDR1 and CDR2 from the germline V gene are WSHSY and SAAADI. The CDR3 runs 13 residues. Assay: immunoSEQ multiplex PCR; the TCRdb copy retains only in-frame clones and omits some. Of about 120,000 clones detected, over 90% appear once; the ten largest clones hold about 2.8%. The sample holds one count of this clone. Sequenced material: blood. The receptor comes from a man in his thirties or forties in good health. This sequence joins TRBV10-2 and TRBJ1-1; D remains unclear. CDR3: CASRETLNTEAFF. Written as DNA, the CDR3 is TGCGCCAGCAGAGAGACCCTGAACACTGAAGCTTTCTTT.